A selection of T cell receptor beta chains follows, all from one sample in a study of blood T cells in healthy people across ages. TCRdb processed the 5' RACE reads anew with MiXCR; each CDR3 protein has one entry. Of a few hundred thousand distinct CDR3 sequences listed, roughly half were seen once; the top ten hold 51%. The sample comprised blood. The receptors stem from a man between 60 and 75 years old in good health. Each CDR3 is given with its conserved first and last residue. Fields, in order: D gene, J gene, V gene, clone size, CDR3 protein, CDR3 DNA. A D gene is named only where the DNA matches it firmly. Clone size appears in some rows only: once, few, many, or a class for an expanded clone.

- TRBJ2-5 TRBV2 - CATGGVNQETQYF TGTGCCACGGGCGGGGTCAACCAAGAGACCCAGTACTTC
- TRBJ1-2 TRBV27 - CASSLSGGRANYGYTF TGTGCCAGCAGTTTGTCGGGCGGACGGGCTAACTATGGCTACACCTTC
- TRBJ1-5 TRBV27 - CASSLVPKGQPQHF TGTGCCAGCAGTTTAGTCCCAAAGGGGCAGCCCCAGCATTTT
TRBD2 TRBJ2-5 TRBV6-5 - CASSSSGDSQETQYF TGTGCCAGCAGTTCTAGCGGGGACAGTCAAGAGACCCAGTACTTC
TRBD1 TRBJ1-6 TRBV15 - CATSRSLQGALSSYNSPLHF TGTGCCACCAGCAGAAGCCTACAGGGGGCCCTTAGCTCCTATAATTCACCCCTCCACTTT
TRBD1 TRBJ2-7 TRBV7-2 - CASSLLEQGPVEQYF TGTGCCAGCAGCTTACTTGAACAGGGGCCGGTCGAGCAGTACTTC
- TRBJ2-3 TRBV7-2 few CASSFRQGSTDTQYF TGTGCCAGCAGCTTCAGGCAGGGTAGCACAGATACGCAGTATTTT
TRBD1 TRBJ1-2 TRBV3-1 many CASSEDRGLHGYTF TGTGCCAGCAGCGAGGACAGGGGGTTACATGGCTACACCTTC
- TRBJ2-3 TRBV20-1 many CSAPEGYLDTQYF TGCAGTGCGCCAGAGGGTTATTTAGATACGCAGTATTTT
- TRBJ1-1 TRBV25-1 - CASTGGGTEAFF TGTGCCAGCACGGGGGGGGGCACTGAAGCTTTCTTT
- TRBJ1-2 TRBV28 many CASSLTGMGGYTF TGTGCCAGCAGTCTTACAGGCATGGGCGGCTACACCTTC
TRBD2 TRBJ2-3 TRBV5-5 few CASSLEASGSTDTQYF TGTGCCAGCAGCTTGGAGGCTAGCGGTAGCACAGATACGCAGTATTTT
- TRBJ1-4 TRBV7-2 - CASSPTGRGEKLFF TGTGCCAGCAGCCCAACAGGGCGCGGTGAAAAACTGTTTTTT
- TRBJ2-7 TRBV10-3 - CAIGRDPSSYEQYF TGTGCCATCGGCCGGGACCCCAGCTCCTACGAGCAGTACTTC
- TRBJ1-2 TRBV7-2 - CASSLAGRGGYTF TGTGCCAGCAGCTTAGCCGGCAGGGGAGGCTACACCTTC
TRBD1 TRBJ1-2 TRBV12-3/TRBV12-4 - CASRAGTVNLNGYTF TGTGCCAGCAGGGCCGGGACAGTTAATCTGAATGGCTACACCTTC
TRBD1 TRBJ2-1 TRBV11-1 - CASRAGTGFGNERFF TGTGCCAGCAGGGCCGGGACAGGATTTGGCAATGAGCGGTTCTTC
TRBD2 TRBJ2-1 TRBV12-3/TRBV12-4 many CASSHGGGNNEQFF TGTGCCAGCAGCCATGGGGGGGGGAACAATGAGCAGTTCTTC
- TRBJ1-1 TRBV10-3 - CAISERGSEAFF TGTGCCATCAGTGAGCGGGGATCTGAAGCTTTCTTT
TRBD2 TRBJ2-3 TRBV18 few CASSNRLAGDTDTQYF TGTGCCAGCTCCAATCGACTAGCGGGAGATACAGATACGCAGTATTTT
TRBD1 TRBJ1-4 TRBV20-1 - CSAPDRGHATNEKLFF TGCAGTGCGCCTGACAGGGGCCATGCAACTAATGAAAAACTGTTTTTT
- TRBJ1-5 TRBV12-3/TRBV12-4 - CASQGFSNQPQHF TGTGCCAGCCAGGGGTTCAGCAATCAGCCCCAGCATTTT
TRBD2 TRBJ2-1 TRBV20-1 once CSAQTSGGVYNEQFF TGCAGTGCTCAAACTAGCGGGGGAGTCTACAATGAGCAGTTCTTC
- TRBJ1-6 TRBV5-1 - CASSLVRYSPLHF TGCGCCAGCAGCTTGGTTCGGTATTCACCCCTCCACTTT
TRBD2 TRBJ2-7 TRBV4-3 few CASSQDWASGSFSYEQYF TGCGCCAGCAGCCAAGATTGGGCTAGCGGGAGTTTCTCCTACGAGCAGTACTTC
- TRBJ1-6 TRBV2 many CASSESQNSNSPLHF TGTGCCAGCAGTGAATCACAGAATAGTAATTCACCCCTCCACTTT
- TRBJ1-1 TRBV6-6 - CASSYVIGGWNTEAFF TGTGCCAGCAGTTACGTTATCGGGGGATGGAACACTGAAGCTTTCTTT
- TRBJ1-1 TRBV5-8 few CASSLDLGARNTEAFF TGTGCCAGCAGCTTGGATCTGGGGGCGAGGAACACTGAAGCTTTCTTT
TRBD2 TRBJ2-7 TRBV13 - CASSMTSGGGYEQYF TGTGCCAGCAGCATGACTAGCGGGGGTGGGTACGAGCAGTACTTC
- TRBJ2-5 TRBV6-2/TRBV6-3 - CASSRMTGTGQYF TGTGCCAGCAGCCGAATGACAGGAACGGGCCAGTACTTC
- TRBJ2-7 TRBV28 - CASSLSGFSYNEQYF TGTGCCAGCTCCCTCAGCGGGTTCTCCTACAATGAGCAGTACTTC
- TRBJ1-4 TRBV5-1 - CASSLGTQGCEKLFF TGCGCCAGCAGCTTGGGGACCCAGGGTTGCGAAAAACTGTTTTTT
- TRBJ1-4 TRBV30 few CAWTDSEKLFF TGTGCCTGGACAGACTCCGAAAAACTGTTTTTT
- TRBJ2-7 TRBV4-1 - CASSQDRGGTPYEQYF TGCGCCAGCAGCCAAGATCGCGGCGGTACACCCTACGAGCAGTACTTC
TRBD1 TRBJ1-2 TRBV7-9 many CASSTGDHYGYTF TGTGCCAGCAGCACAGGGGATCACTATGGCTACACCTTC
TRBD1 TRBJ1-2 TRBV9 - CPSSVGARDRHGYTF TGTCCCAGCAGCGTAGGCGCCCGGGACAGGCATGGCTACACCTTC
TRBD2 TRBJ2-3 TRBV7-2 - CASGLTSGSTDTQYF TGTGCCAGCGGACTTACTAGCGGTAGCACAGATACGCAGTATTTT
TRBD2 TRBJ2-3 TRBV7-8 few CASSHGLAGVIDTQYF TGTGCCAGCAGCCACGGACTAGCGGGGGTGATAGATACGCAGTATTTT
TRBD1 TRBJ2-7 TRBV5-1 - CASSSIQGTRDERYF TGCGCCAGCAGCTCCATACAGGGGACCCGGGACGAGCGGTACTTC
- TRBJ1-1 TRBV20-1 - CSASGGSTEAFF TGCAGTGCTAGTGGCGGAAGTACTGAAGCTTTCTTT
- TRBJ2-7 TRBV28 - CASSTGREIGQYF TGTGCCAGCAGCACCGGGCGGGAAATCGGGCAGTACTTC
TRBD2 TRBJ2-5 TRBV20-1 few CSASELAGAFQETQYF TGCAGTGCTAGTGAACTAGCGGGTGCGTTCCAAGAGACCCAGTACTTC
- TRBJ2-6 TRBV27 - CASSRGISGANVLTF TGTGCCAGCAGCCGCGGGATCTCTGGGGCCAACGTCCTGACTTTC
- TRBJ2-3 TRBV20-1 - CSASPGPDTQYF TGCAGTGCTAGCCCCGGACCAGATACGCAGTATTTT
- TRBJ2-1 TRBV3-1 - CASSPEGPDNEQFF TGTGCCAGCAGCCCTGAGGGACCCGACAATGAGCAGTTCTTC
TRBD2 TRBJ2-3 TRBV11-2 - CASSLGLAGYTDTQYF TGTGCCAGCAGCTTAGGACTAGCGGGCTACACAGATACGCAGTATTTT
- TRBJ2-3 TRBV12-3/TRBV12-4 - CASSRPGFARGTQYF TGTGCCAGCTCACGGCCGGGTTTTGCTAGGGGCACGCAGTATTTT
- TRBJ2-5 TRBV6-5 - CASSRGVGRETQYF TGTGCCAGCAGCCGAGGTGTTGGTAGAGAGACCCAGTACTTC